This T cell receptor beta chain was recovered during a study of T cell responses to AZD1222 COVID-19 vaccine. V lost 3 bases to trimming and J lost 5 bases, with 11 bases between them. This CDR3 contains 14 residues. Germline CDR1 SGHAT, CDR2 FQNNGV. Produced via immunoSEQ multiplex PCR; TCRdb's table is partial and in-frame only. The table includes about 180,000 clones, 88% detected once. Sequencing used peripheral blood, obtained on day 0 of AZD1222 vaccination. The clonotype was recovered from an adult in good health. The chain recombines TRBV11-2 with TRBJ1-3; perhaps TRBD1 as D (5 bases). The CDR3 region has the DNA TGTGCCAGCAGCTTCGATCGGGGCCGAAACACCATATATTTT. Protein: CASSFDRGRNTIYF.